These T cell receptor beta chains were read from a single sample in a study of identical twins. TCRdb used MiXCR to reprocess the 5' RACE reads, holding one entry per CDR3 protein. This table holds 310,000 or so distinct CDR3 sequences, roughly 10% found once. This sample was shared with a second study, whose subject was yellow fever vaccine responses in identical twins.

The source material was CD8+ T cells sorted from blood. These receptors were collected from a woman aged 18-35 years in good health. The CDR3 runs from the conserved cysteine through the conserved F or W. The order of the fields is clone size, V gene, D gene, J gene, CDR3 DNA, CDR3 protein. A D gene is named only where the DNA matches it firmly. Size is omitted from some rows. Given values are once, few, many or a class for expanded clones.

clone size: many; V gene: TRBV6-4; D gene: NA; J gene: TRBJ2-3; CDR3 DNA: TGTGCCAGCAGCGAACGTTATCCTAGCACAGATACGCAGTATTTT; CDR3 protein: CASSERYPSTDTQYF
clone size: many; V gene: TRBV7-9; D gene: TRBD2; J gene: TRBJ2-7; CDR3 DNA: TGTGCCAGCAGCCCACTAGCGGGAGACCCCTACGAGCAGTACTTC; CDR3 protein: CASSPLAGDPYEQYF
clone size: few; V gene: TRBV4-3; D gene: NA; J gene: TRBJ2-7; CDR3 DNA: TGCGCCAGCAGCCAAGATTTTATCGGGGTGTACGAGCAGTACTTC; CDR3 protein: CASSQDFIGVYEQYF
clone size: few; V gene: TRBV20-1; D gene: TRBD2; J gene: TRBJ2-7; CDR3 DNA: TGCAGTGCTAGAGCGACCGGGACTAGCGGGGGCTTAGCCTCCTACGAGCAGTACTTC; CDR3 protein: CSARATGTSGGLASYEQYF
clone size: few; V gene: TRBV6-1; D gene: TRBD2; J gene: TRBJ2-1; CDR3 DNA: TGTGCCAGCAGTGAACCCGGGGGGGGGATCAATGAGCAGTTCTTC; CDR3 protein: CASSEPGGGINEQFF
clone size: many; V gene: TRBV5-1; D gene: NA; J gene: TRBJ2-7; CDR3 DNA: TGCGCCAGCAGCTCGGACGGAAGCAGCTCCTACGAGCAGTACTTC; CDR3 protein: CASSSDGSSSYEQYF
clone size: many; V gene: TRBV7-9; D gene: TRBD2; J gene: TRBJ2-3; CDR3 DNA: TGTGCCAGCAGCCCCCGGACTAGCGGGGGGCAAGATACGCAGTATTTT; CDR3 protein: CASSPRTSGGQDTQYF
clone size: NA; V gene: TRBV7-9; D gene: NA; J gene: TRBJ1-4; CDR3 DNA: TGTGCCAGCAGCTCGGTGGGGGATGAAAAACTGTTTTTT; CDR3 protein: CASSSVGDEKLFF
clone size: many; V gene: TRBV4-1; D gene: NA; J gene: TRBJ1-1; CDR3 DNA: TGCGCCAGCAGCCCGAGGCACCCTGAGGACACTGAAGCTTTCTTT; CDR3 protein: CASSPRHPEDTEAFF
clone size: few; V gene: TRBV18; D gene: TRBD2; J gene: TRBJ2-7; CDR3 DNA: TGTGCCAGCTCACCACCGGGACTAAGCCTCGTGGACGAGCAGTACTTC; CDR3 protein: CASSPPGLSLVDEQYF
clone size: NA; V gene: TRBV15; D gene: NA; J gene: TRBJ2-7; CDR3 DNA: TGTGCCACCGGTGCGGGGATCTACGAGCAGTACTTC; CDR3 protein: CATGAGIYEQYF
clone size: NA; V gene: TRBV2; D gene: NA; J gene: TRBJ2-1; CDR3 DNA: TGTGCCAGCAGTCCGGGACCCTCGTACGATGAGCAGTTCTTC; CDR3 protein: CASSPGPSYDEQFF
clone size: many; V gene: TRBV11-3; D gene: TRBD2; J gene: TRBJ2-7; CDR3 DNA: TGTGCCAGCAGCTTAGCGAGCGGGAGCTACGAGCAGTACTTC; CDR3 protein: CASSLASGSYEQYF
clone size: few; V gene: TRBV11-1; D gene: NA; J gene: TRBJ2-7; CDR3 DNA: TGTGCCAGCAGCTTGCCTTGGACTGACTACGAGCAGTACTTC; CDR3 protein: CASSLPWTDYEQYF
clone size: NA; V gene: TRBV4-1; D gene: NA; J gene: TRBJ2-1; CDR3 DNA: TGCGCCAGCAGCCAAGTGGACTCCCACAATGAGCAGTTCTTC; CDR3 protein: CASSQVDSHNEQFF
clone size: NA; V gene: TRBV20-1; D gene: TRBD2; J gene: TRBJ2-1; CDR3 DNA: TGCAGTGCTCCCCTAGCGGGAGGTATCTATGAGCAGTTCTTC; CDR3 protein: CSAPLAGGIYEQFF
clone size: many; V gene: TRBV12-3/TRBV12-4; D gene: TRBD2; J gene: TRBJ2-5; CDR3 DNA: TGTGCCAGCAGTTTAGGTTATTTAGGGCTAGCGGAACAAGAGACCCAGTACTTC; CDR3 protein: CASSLGYLGLAEQETQYF
clone size: many; V gene: TRBV7-2; D gene: TRBD1; J gene: TRBJ2-1; CDR3 DNA: TGTGCCACCCGGGACAGGGGATGGAATGAGCAGTTCTTC; CDR3 protein: CATRDRGWNEQFF
clone size: many; V gene: TRBV11-2; D gene: NA; J gene: TRBJ2-2; CDR3 DNA: TGTGCCAGCAGCTTAGCAGCGGCAGGGAACACCGGGGAGCTGTTTTTT; CDR3 protein: CASSLAAAGNTGELFF
clone size: NA; V gene: TRBV7-2; D gene: NA; J gene: TRBJ2-7; CDR3 DNA: TGTGCCAGCAGCTTAGCGATCGCCTACGAGCAGTACTTC; CDR3 protein: CASSLAIAYEQYF
clone size: few; V gene: TRBV14; D gene: NA; J gene: TRBJ2-4; CDR3 DNA: TGTGCCAGCAGCCAAACCGATTTCAGGGGACCTCCGATGGGCATTCAGTACTTC; CDR3 protein: CASSQTDFRGPPMGIQYF
clone size: many; V gene: TRBV28; D gene: NA; J gene: TRBJ2-7; CDR3 DNA: TGTGCCAGCAGTTTTGGAACAGAGCAGTACTTC; CDR3 protein: CASSFGTEQYF
clone size: few; V gene: TRBV5-6; D gene: TRBD1; J gene: TRBJ2-7; CDR3 DNA: TGTGCCAGCAGCACGGGACAGTCGACCTACGAGCAGTACTTC; CDR3 protein: CASSTGQSTYEQYF
clone size: many; V gene: TRBV4-1; D gene: TRBD1; J gene: TRBJ2-1; CDR3 DNA: TGCGCCAGCAGCCAAGAGGGGGACAGACACAATGAGCAGTTCTTC; CDR3 protein: CASSQEGDRHNEQFF
clone size: few; V gene: TRBV2; D gene: TRBD2; J gene: TRBJ2-7; CDR3 DNA: TGTGCCAGCAGAGGACTAGGACTAGCGGGAGAGGGGGAGCAGTACTTC; CDR3 protein: CASRGLGLAGEGEQYF
clone size: few; V gene: TRBV27; D gene: NA; J gene: TRBJ2-1; CDR3 DNA: TGTGCCACCTCCAGCGGGGCAAGGGGGGGCAATGAGCAGTTCTTC; CDR3 protein: CATSSGARGGNEQFF
clone size: many; V gene: TRBV12-3/TRBV12-4; D gene: NA; J gene: TRBJ1-1; CDR3 DNA: TGTGCCAGCAGTTTAGGGACACTCGAAGCTTTCTTT; CDR3 protein: CASSLGTLEAFF
clone size: NA; V gene: TRBV27; D gene: NA; J gene: TRBJ2-3; CDR3 DNA: TGTGCCAGCAGCCCGATTGGGGGATTGGTGAGGACAGATACGCAGTATTTT; CDR3 protein: CASSPIGGLVRTDTQYF
clone size: many; V gene: TRBV27; D gene: NA; J gene: TRBJ2-1; CDR3 DNA: TGTGCCAGCAGTTTGTCAGGTAGAAATGAGCAGTTCTTC; CDR3 protein: CASSLSGRNEQFF
clone size: NA; V gene: TRBV6-2/TRBV6-3; D gene: NA; J gene: TRBJ2-7; CDR3 DNA: TGTGCCAGCAGTGGGCCCGAGGGAAACGAGCAGTACTTC; CDR3 protein: CASSGPEGNEQYF
clone size: few; V gene: TRBV30; D gene: NA; J gene: TRBJ2-3; CDR3 DNA: TGTGCCTGGAGTGTGGGAGGCGCAGATACGCAGTATTTT; CDR3 protein: CAWSVGGADTQYF
clone size: NA; V gene: TRBV6-2/TRBV6-3; D gene: TRBD2; J gene: TRBJ2-1; CDR3 DNA: TGTGCCAGCAGACCTATCCAGACTAGCGGGAGCTATGAGCAGTTCTTC; CDR3 protein: CASRPIQTSGSYEQFF
clone size: many; V gene: TRBV6-5; D gene: TRBD2; J gene: TRBJ2-1; CDR3 DNA: TGTGCCAGCAGTTACTTAGCGGGATCCTACAATGAGCAGTTCTTC; CDR3 protein: CASSYLAGSYNEQFF
clone size: many; V gene: TRBV15; D gene: TRBD2; J gene: TRBJ2-3; CDR3 DNA: TGTGCCACCAGCAGACCCTCCCCGGGACTAGCGGGAGTTGTGCAGTATTTT; CDR3 protein: CATSRPSPGLAGVVQYF
clone size: NA; V gene: TRBV27; D gene: NA; J gene: TRBJ2-5; CDR3 DNA: TGTGCCAGCAGTTTATCGGAGGCCCAAGAGACCCAGTACTTC; CDR3 protein: CASSLSEAQETQYF
clone size: few; V gene: TRBV5-6; D gene: NA; J gene: TRBJ2-1; CDR3 DNA: TGTGCCAGCAGCTTGTGGGGCTCCCTTGTGCAGTTCTTC; CDR3 protein: CASSLWGSLVQFF
clone size: NA; V gene: TRBV30; D gene: NA; J gene: TRBJ1-1; CDR3 DNA: TGTGCCTGGAGGGAAGGGATTGAAGCTTTCTTT; CDR3 protein: CAWREGIEAFF
clone size: NA; V gene: TRBV10-2; D gene: NA; J gene: TRBJ2-3; CDR3 DNA: TGCGCCAGCGGGGAGGGGGCGGGGGCTAGCACAGATACGCAGTATTTT; CDR3 protein: CASGEGAGASTDTQYF
clone size: many; V gene: TRBV4-3; D gene: NA; J gene: TRBJ2-7; CDR3 DNA: TGCGCCAGCAGCCAAGTAAGGGACCTCGCGGCGGAGCAGTACTTC; CDR3 protein: CASSQVRDLAAEQYF
clone size: NA; V gene: TRBV4-1; D gene: NA; J gene: TRBJ2-1; CDR3 DNA: TGCGCCAGCAGCCTACGGGACATCGGGAACAATGAGCAGTTCTTC; CDR3 protein: CASSLRDIGNNEQFF
clone size: many; V gene: TRBV9; D gene: NA; J gene: TRBJ2-1; CDR3 DNA: TGTGCCAGCAGCGTAGGCGGGGGACAGACCAATGAGCAGTTCTTC; CDR3 protein: CASSVGGGQTNEQFF
clone size: NA; V gene: TRBV10-3; D gene: NA; J gene: TRBJ2-7; CDR3 DNA: TGTGCCATCAGGGACAGCCAATACGAGCAGTACTTC; CDR3 protein: CAIRDSQYEQYF
clone size: NA; V gene: TRBV28; D gene: TRBD1; J gene: TRBJ2-1; CDR3 DNA: TGTGCCAGCATCCTTGGGACAGCAACCTACAATGAGCAGTTCTTC; CDR3 protein: CASILGTATYNEQFF
clone size: few; V gene: TRBV11-3; D gene: TRBD2; J gene: TRBJ2-2; CDR3 DNA: TGTGCCAGCAGCTCTCCCGGGTCGGGAGGGCCGACCGGGGAGCTGTTTTTT; CDR3 protein: CASSSPGSGGPTGELFF
clone size: few; V gene: TRBV6-1; D gene: NA; J gene: TRBJ2-3; CDR3 DNA: TGTGCCAGCAGCCACCTCGCTGCTGTTGATGAGGATACGCAGTATTTT; CDR3 protein: CASSHLAAVDEDTQYF
clone size: few; V gene: TRBV4-3; D gene: NA; J gene: TRBJ2-1; CDR3 DNA: TGCGCCAGCAGCCAAGATAAGATTGGGCATGTCCCGTTCTTC; CDR3 protein: CASSQDKIGHVPFF
clone size: many; V gene: TRBV29-1; D gene: NA; J gene: TRBJ2-2; CDR3 DNA: TGCAGCTTCACGGACGGGAACACCGGGGAGCTGTTTTTT; CDR3 protein: CSFTDGNTGELFF
clone size: few; V gene: TRBV15; D gene: TRBD1; J gene: TRBJ1-5; CDR3 DNA: TGTGCCACCAGCAGAGAGACAGGGATTAATCAGCCCCAGCATTTT; CDR3 protein: CATSRETGINQPQHF
clone size: few; V gene: TRBV16; D gene: TRBD2; J gene: TRBJ2-3; CDR3 DNA: TGTGCCAGCAGAATGACTAGCCTCCCAGATACGCAGTATTTT; CDR3 protein: CASRMTSLPDTQYF
clone size: NA; V gene: TRBV6-2/TRBV6-3; D gene: TRBD1; J gene: TRBJ2-7; CDR3 DNA: TGTGCCAGCAGTTACTTATCAGGGGGCGGCTACGAGCAGTACTTC; CDR3 protein: CASSYLSGGGYEQYF
clone size: many; V gene: TRBV12-3/TRBV12-4; D gene: NA; J gene: TRBJ2-7; CDR3 DNA: TGTGCCAGCAGTTTAAGGGACATAGCCTACGAGCAGTACTTC; CDR3 protein: CASSLRDIAYEQYF
clone size: many; V gene: TRBV5-1; D gene: NA; J gene: TRBJ2-1; CDR3 DNA: TGCGCCAGCAGCGAGACAGGCTACAATGAGCAGTTCTTC; CDR3 protein: CASSETGYNEQFF
clone size: few; V gene: TRBV29-1; D gene: NA; J gene: TRBJ2-3; CDR3 DNA: TGCAGCGTTGTAGTGGCGGGGTCTGATACGCAGTATTTT; CDR3 protein: CSVVVAGSDTQYF
clone size: NA; V gene: TRBV24-1; D gene: TRBD1; J gene: TRBJ2-1; CDR3 DNA: TGTGCCACCAGTGGGACGGACAGGGCGGGAAATGAGCAGTTCTTC; CDR3 protein: CATSGTDRAGNEQFF
clone size: NA; V gene: TRBV29-1; D gene: NA; J gene: TRBJ2-1; CDR3 DNA: TGCAGCACCGGAGTCGACGGAAGCTCCTACAATGAGCAGTTCTTC; CDR3 protein: CSTGVDGSSYNEQFF
clone size: NA; V gene: TRBV4-3; D gene: NA; J gene: TRBJ2-3; CDR3 DNA: TGCGCCCGCTTGGGGCGACTGTACACAGATACGCAGTATTTT; CDR3 protein: CARLGRLYTDTQYF
clone size: many; V gene: TRBV9; D gene: NA; J gene: TRBJ2-5; CDR3 DNA: TGTGCCAGCAGCGGGACTACGCTACAAGAGACCCAGTACTTC; CDR3 protein: CASSGTTLQETQYF